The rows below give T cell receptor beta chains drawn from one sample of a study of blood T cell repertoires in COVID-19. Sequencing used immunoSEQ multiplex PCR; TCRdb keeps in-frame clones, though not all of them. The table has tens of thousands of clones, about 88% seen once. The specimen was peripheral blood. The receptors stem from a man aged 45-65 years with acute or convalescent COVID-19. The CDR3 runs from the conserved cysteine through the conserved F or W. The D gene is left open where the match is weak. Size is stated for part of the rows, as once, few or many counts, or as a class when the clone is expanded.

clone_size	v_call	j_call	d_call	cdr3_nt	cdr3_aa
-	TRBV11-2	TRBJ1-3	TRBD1	TGTGCCAGCAGCTCGCCGGGACAGAAGTCTGGAAACACCATATATTTT	CASSSPGQKSGNTIYF
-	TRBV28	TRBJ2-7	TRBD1	TGTGCCAGCACGCTCAACAGGGGGCGGGCCGCGGTGCAGTACTTC	CASTLNRGRAAVQYF
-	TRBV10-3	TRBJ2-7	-	TGTGCCATCAGTGGACCAGCGAGCGCGGTCGGGTACGAGCAGTACTTC	CAISGPASAVGYEQYF
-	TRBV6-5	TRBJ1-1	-	TGTGCCAGCAGGGGGTTCGTGGGGGCTAACACTGAAGCTTTCTTT	CASRGFVGANTEAFF
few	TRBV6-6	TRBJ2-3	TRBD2	TGTGCCAGTAGTCTCCTGGGACTAGCGGGGAATTCAGATACGCAGTATTTT	CASSLLGLAGNSDTQYF
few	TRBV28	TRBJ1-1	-	TGTGCCAGCAACGTAAGATGGGGGGGAGCTTTCTTT	CASNVRWGGAFF
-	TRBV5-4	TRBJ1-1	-	TGTGCCAGCAGCTTGCATGAGTTATATACTGAAGCTTTCTTT	CASSLHELYTEAFF
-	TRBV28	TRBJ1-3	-	TGTGCCAGCAGTTATACAGGGTCCTACTCTGGAAACACCATATATTTT	CASSYTGSYSGNTIYF
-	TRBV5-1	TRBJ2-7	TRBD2	TGCGCCAGCAGCTTACTAGCGGGAGGGTCACCCGAGCAGTACTTC	CASSLLAGGSPEQYF
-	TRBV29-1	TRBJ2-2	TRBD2	TGCAGCGTCTCCCCTAGCGGGACGAACACCGGGGAGCTGTTTTTT	CSVSPSGTNTGELFF
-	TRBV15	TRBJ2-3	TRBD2	TGTGCCACCAGCAGAGGCCCGGGACTAGCGGGATGGGGCACAGATACGCAGTATTTT	CATSRGPGLAGWGTDTQYF
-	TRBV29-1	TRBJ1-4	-	TGCAGCGTTGGAGTTGGGCTTGCAACTAATGAAAAACTGTTTTTT	CSVGVGLATNEKLFF
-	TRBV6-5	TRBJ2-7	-	TGTGCCAGCAGTTGGGGCTTTGGCTACGAGCAGTACTTC	CASSWGFGYEQYF
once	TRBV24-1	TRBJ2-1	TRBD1	TGTGCCACCAGTGAGCCGACGGACAGGAAGCGAAACAATGAGCAGTTCTTC	CATSEPTDRKRNNEQFF
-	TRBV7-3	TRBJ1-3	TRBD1	TGTGCCAGCAGCCTCGACAGGGGCGGTAGAAACACCATATATTTT	CASSLDRGGRNTIYF
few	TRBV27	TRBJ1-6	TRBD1	TGTGCCAGCAGTTTAGCCGGGACAGGGGTCTCACCCCTCCACTTT	CASSLAGTGVSPLHF